Shown below are 8 T cell receptor beta chains from a single sample sequenced in a study of blood T cell repertoires in COVID-19 (dated by TCRdb to the early 2020s). The library was generated by the immunoSEQ multiplex PCR assay. As stored in TCRdb, this immuneACCESS dataset retains in-frame rearrangements with V and J assigned. A fraction of the clones does not appear; measured against another copy, unresolved V genes explain less than half of the discrepancy, and the remainder lacks a known reason. The sample table holds hundreds of thousands of clones, of which 70% to 90% were seen once. Of the sample, 2.1% falls within the top ten clones. The material sequenced was peripheral blood. The receptors derive from a woman in her 40s who had recovered from COVID-19.

The V gene is TRBV4-2, the J gene TRBJ2-3; no clear D. Germline loops: CDR1 LGHNA, CDR2 YNFKEQ. V lost 1 base to trimming and J lost 0 bases, with 11 bases between them. The CDR3 runs 16 residues. CDR3 residues: CASSQAYRTSTDTQYF. CDR3 sequence (DNA): TGTGCCAGCAGCCAAGCGTACCGCACTAGCACAGATACGCAGTATTTT.

This chain links TRBV6-6 with TRBJ2-7, with 7 bases that match TRBD1. The CDR3 sequence is 17 residues long. With V trimmed by 5 bases and J by 3 bases, 16 bases remained unmatched. Germline V lookup: CDR1 MNHNY, CDR2 SVGAGI (reference sequence). CDR3 amino acids: CASSPPIGQGENYEQYF. The CDR3 nucleotides are TGTGCCAGCAGTCCCCCGATAGGTCAGGGGGAAAACTACGAGCAGTACTTC.

The chain combines TRBV30 with TRBJ1-6; 10 bases match TRBD1. This CDR3 spans 17 amino acids. After removal of 0 bases from V and 11 bases from J, the junction contained 13 bases not matched to a gene. Germline V gene lookup returns CDR1 GTSNPN and CDR2 SVGIG (reference sequence). For the CDR3, the DNA is TGTGCCTGGAGTGTACAAGGGACAGGGGTTCCCTGGGCACCCCTCCACTTT. Translation gives CAWSVQGTGVPWAPLHF. The full variable domain, in which reference TRBV30 and TRBJ1-6 provide the parts outside the CDR3, is SQTIHQWPATLVQPVGSPLSLECTVEGTSNPNLYWYRQAAGRGLQLLFYSVGIGQISSEVPQNLSASRPQDRQFILSSKKLLLSDSGFYLCAWSVQGTGVPWAPLHFGNGTRLTVT.

This sequence joins TRBV29-1 and TRBJ2-3; 11 positions agree with TRBD2. Germline assignment: CDR1 SQVTM and CDR2 ANQGSEA. Trimming took 5 bases from V and 6 from J; bases not matched to a gene: 4. This CDR3 contains 13 residues. The CDR3 nucleotides are TGCAGCGTTACTAGCGGGGGACGGGATACGCAGTATTTT. This codes for CSVTSGGRDTQYF.

The chain carries TRBV11-1 and TRBJ1-5, with D unresolved. V lost 5 bases and J 8 bases, leaving 16 bases between the germline ends. CDR3 length: 14 amino acids. Germline V gene data show CDR1 as SGHAT and CDR2 as FQDESV (reference sequence). CDR3 in amino acids: CASSPSRGVEPQHF. CDR3 coding DNA: TGTGCCAGCAGCCCTTCCAGAGGAGTGGAGCCCCAGCATTTT.

The chain couples TRBV5-1 to TRBJ2-1, with 9 nucleotides matching TRBD2. This CDR3 region has 15 residues. The ends lost 4 bases at V and 1 base at J; junction bases unmatched: 3. Germline-derived CDR1 and CDR2 are SGHRS and YFSETQ. CDR3 residues: CASSPSGESYNEQFF. The CDR3 coding sequence is TGCGCCAGCAGCCCTAGCGGGGAATCCTACAATGAGCAGTTCTTC. Full variable domain (rest looked up from reference TRBV5-1 and TRBJ2-1): KAGVTQTPRYLIKTRGQQVTLSCSPISGHRSVSWYQQTPGQGLQFLFEYFSETQRNKGNFPGRFSGRQFSNSRSEMNVSTLELGDSALYLCASSPSGESYNEQFFGPGTRLTVL.

This clone was seen a single time. The J gene is TRBJ2-5, the V gene TRBV19, with D unresolved. Looked up from germline, CDR1 is LNHDA and CDR2 is SQIVND (reference sequence). V was pared by 5 bases and J by 1 base, with 17 bases between. This CDR3 is 16 amino acids long. The CDR3 bases are TGTGCCAGTAGTCGCGCCTGGGCCAGCCTCCAAGAGACCCAGTACTTC. Encoded protein: CASSRAWASLQETQYF.

The rearrangement joins TRBV18 to TRBJ2-7; 8 bases map to TRBD1. V shed 5 bases, J shed 5 bases, and the junction held 5 bases outside the gene matches. Germline values: CDR1 KGHSH, CDR2 LQKENI. CDR3 length equals 13 residues. The chain's CDR3 is CASSTGQVNEQYF. DNA for the CDR3: TGTGCCAGCTCAACGGGACAGGTGAACGAGCAGTACTTC.